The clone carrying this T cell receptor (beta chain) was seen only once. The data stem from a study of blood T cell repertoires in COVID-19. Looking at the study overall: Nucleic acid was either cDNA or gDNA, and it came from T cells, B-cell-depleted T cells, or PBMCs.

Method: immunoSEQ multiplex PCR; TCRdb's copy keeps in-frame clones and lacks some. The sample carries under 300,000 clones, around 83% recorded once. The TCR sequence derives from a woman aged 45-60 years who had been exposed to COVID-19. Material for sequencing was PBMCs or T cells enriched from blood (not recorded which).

CDR3 loop: CASSLKAGGTTEAFF. The DNA of the CDR3 is TGTGCCAGCAGCTTAAAGGCAGGGGGCACCACTGAAGCTTTCTTT. This rearrangement joins TRBV7-9 to TRBJ1-1, with 8 bases lining up with TRBD1. The CDR3 is made up of 15 amino acids. The J segment lost 4 bases and the V segment lost 2 bases, leaving 6 bases of the junction unmatched. Germline CDR1 is SEHNR and CDR2 is FQNEAQ (reference sequence).